These T cell receptor beta chains were read from a single sample in a study of T cells in Graves' hyperthyroidism and ophthalmopathy. TCRdb independently ran MiXCR on the multiplex PCR reads; one entry per CDR3 protein. This table has a few hundred thousand distinct CDR3 sequences, less than 15% appearing once. The sequenced sample consisted of blood. Every receptor here comes from a man under 40 with Graves' hyperthyroidism that later progressed to Graves' ophthalmopathy. Both conserved end residues are part of each CDR3. Each record gives: V gene, clone size, J gene, D gene, CDR3 DNA, CDR3 protein. The D gene is left open where the match is weak. Rows give clone size only sometimes, using once, few, many, or a class for an expanded clone.

>TRBV3-1|many|TRBJ2-1|NA
TGTGCCAGCAGCCGTGCAGGGGGGTACAATGAGCAGTTCTTC
CASSRAGGYNEQFF
>TRBV2|many|TRBJ2-7|TRBD1
TGTGCCAGCAGGATGACAGGGGGTTCCTACGAGCAGTACTTC
CASRMTGGSYEQYF
>TRBV7-8|few|TRBJ2-7|NA
TGTGCCAGCAGCTTTACTGAGATCTACGAGCAGTACTTC
CASSFTEIYEQYF
>TRBV20-1|few|TRBJ2-2|NA
TGCAGTCCCCCGGATGGCGGGGAGAACACCGGGGAGCTGTTTTTT
CSPPDGGENTGELFF
>TRBV6-2/TRBV6-3|NA|TRBJ2-1|TRBD2
TGTGCCAGCGCTCCTGGACTAGCGAATGAGCAGCTCTTC
CASAPGLANEQLF
>TRBV6-4|NA|TRBJ1-5|TRBD1
TGTGCCAGCAGCGTCCCGGGACAGGGAGAGGGTTATAGCAATCAGCCCCAGCATTTT
CASSVPGQGEGYSNQPQHF
>TRBV5-1|NA|TRBJ2-5|NA
TGCGCCAGCAGCATACCACAGGGAGCGGAGACCCAGTACTTC
CASSIPQGAETQYF
>TRBV6-5|NA|TRBJ2-3|NA
TGTGCCAGCAGTTACACCCACCCCCGCACAGATACGCAGTATTTT
CASSYTHPRTDTQYF
>TRBV5-1|many|TRBJ2-5|NA
TGCGCCAGCAGCAATGGTTGGTCCCTAATACAAGAGACCCAGTACTTC
CASSNGWSLIQETQYF
>TRBV18|many|TRBJ2-3|NA
TGTGCCAGCTCACCACCGGGGGGGCCGCTAGATACGCAGTATTTT
CASSPPGGPLDTQYF
>TRBV7-2|many|TRBJ1-3|NA
TGTGCCAGCAGCCTCCTCTCTGGAAACACCATATATTTT
CASSLLSGNTIYF
>TRBV12-3/TRBV12-4|NA|TRBJ1-3|NA
TGTGCCAGCAGCCATGTCGGAAGCTCTGGAAACACCATATATTTT
CASSHVGSSGNTIYF
>TRBV7-2|many|TRBJ1-1|NA
TGTGCCAGCAGCTTCGGCAGGGGACGAACTGAAGCTTTCTTT
CASSFGRGRTEAFF
>TRBV27|NA|TRBJ2-7|NA
TGTGCCAGCAGTTTAGGTTGTCAGGGGCTCTCCTACGAGCAGTACTTC
CASSLGCQGLSYEQYF
>TRBV30|many|TRBJ1-2|NA
TGTGCCTGGAGTGCCGGCGCGTATGGCTACACCTTC
CAWSAGAYGYTF
>TRBV7-8|few|TRBJ1-6|NA
TGTGCCAGCAGCCAGTACGGGGGTTCACCCCTCCACTTT
CASSQYGGSPLHF
>TRBV20-1|NA|TRBJ1-5|NA
TGCAGTGCTAGGGCCGGGACCCCCAATCAGCCCCAGCATTTT
CSARAGTPNQPQHF
>TRBV6-2/TRBV6-3|NA|TRBJ2-2|NA
TGTGCCAGCAGTTACTCGGGCGGGGCCGCGAACACCGGGGAGCTGTTTTTT
CASSYSGGAANTGELFF
>TRBV7-9|many|TRBJ2-4|TRBD2
TGTGCCAGCAGCCCAGGGCGGGGGGGCAGAGACATTCAGTACTTC
CASSPGRGGRDIQYF
>TRBV7-9|NA|TRBJ2-7|NA
TGTGCCAGCAGCCGCGGAGGGCTGGACTACGAGCAGTACTTC
CASSRGGLDYEQYF
>TRBV7-8|many|TRBJ2-2|NA
TGTGCCAGCAGACCCCCGGGACAGAACACCGGGGAGCTGTTTTTT
CASRPPGQNTGELFF
>TRBV6-1|many|TRBJ1-2|NA
TGTGCCAGCAGTGATTCAAGGGGCTATGGCTACACCTTC
CASSDSRGYGYTF
>TRBV12-3/TRBV12-4|many|TRBJ2-1|NA
TGTGCCAGCAGGTCAACCGTCCAAGGGGGGCAGTACAATGAGCAGTTCTTC
CASRSTVQGGQYNEQFF
>TRBV4-1|NA|TRBJ2-2|TRBD1
TGCGCCAGCAGCCCGACAGGGGGCGCGGGCGGGGAGCTGTTTTTT
CASSPTGGAGGELFF
>TRBV27|few|TRBJ1-4|TRBD1
TGTGCCAGCAGCCCCTCCGGGACAGGTCGGGAAAAACTGTTTTTT
CASSPSGTGREKLFF
>TRBV2|many|TRBJ1-1|NA
TGTGCCAGCAGGGAGGCGGGCACTGAAGCTTTCTTT
CASREAGTEAFF
>TRBV5-1|few|TRBJ2-7|TRBD1
TGCGCCAGCCGCTACGGGACAGGTGTGTCCTACGAGCAGTACTTC
CASRYGTGVSYEQYF
>TRBV20-1|many|TRBJ1-1|TRBD1
TGCAGTGCTAGCCCTCGAGACAGGGAGTATGCGGAAGCTTTCTTT
CSASPRDREYAEAFF
>TRBV5-1|many|TRBJ2-1|NA
TGCGCCAGCAGCTTGGCCTTGAGACCTACACGAAACAATGAGCAGTTCTTC
CASSLALRPTRNNEQFF
>TRBV11-3|many|TRBJ2-5|TRBD1
TGTGCCAGCAGCTCTCTCTCTCCGGGACAGGGACGGGAGTACTTC
CASSSLSPGQGREYF
>TRBV10-1|many|TRBJ2-3|NA
TGCGCCAGCAGTGAGGGGAATACAGCTACGCAGTATTTT
CASSEGNTATQYF
>TRBV11-2|many|TRBJ1-6|TRBD1
TGTGCCAGCAGCTTTGGACAGGCCCATTCACCCCTCCACTTT
CASSFGQAHSPLHF
>TRBV19|many|TRBJ1-1|NA
TGTGCCAGTTATACAGGGATGTTGGCGAACACTGAAGCTTTCTTT
CASYTGMLANTEAFF
>TRBV2|many|TRBJ1-5|NA
TGTGCCAGCAGTGATCGGGGGAGCGGTCAGCCCCAGCATTTT
CASSDRGSGQPQHF
>TRBV10-3|NA|TRBJ2-7|TRBD1
TGTGCCATCAGGGGGGACAGGGGGCCCCTCGAGCAGTACTTC
CAIRGDRGPLEQYF
>TRBV16|few|TRBJ2-3|TRBD2
TGTGCCAGCAGCCAATCTCGGGGCCTAGCGGGCAATACGGACACAGATACGCAGTATTTT
CASSQSRGLAGNTDTDTQYF
>TRBV10-1|NA|TRBJ1-2|NA
TGCGCCAGCGGAGGCCTACGAGGACAGCTACTTTACACCTTC
CASGGLRGQLLYTF
>TRBV9|many|TRBJ2-5|NA
TGTGCCAGCAGCGAGACAGGTTCGGAGACCCAGTACTTC
CASSETGSETQYF
>TRBV12-5|many|TRBJ2-2|NA
TGTGCTAGTGGTTTGGTTGGCGGGGCTACCGGGGAGCTGTTTTTT
CASGLVGGATGELFF
>TRBV20-1|few|TRBJ2-7|TRBD1
TGCAGTGCTAGACCGGGACAGGGGGCCTACGAGCAGTACTTC
CSARPGQGAYEQYF
>TRBV6-1|NA|TRBJ2-1|NA
TGTGCCAGCAGCCAAACTGACAGCACCAATGAGCAGTTCTTC
CASSQTDSTNEQFF
>TRBV9|few|TRBJ1-4|NA
TGTGCCAGCAGCGTAGCCGCTGGGGTGGCTGAAAAACTGTTTTTT
CASSVAAGVAEKLFF
>TRBV7-2|many|TRBJ1-1|NA
TGTGCCAGCAGCTTAGAGGCAGGGCGGTACACTGAAGCTTTCTTT
CASSLEAGRYTEAFF
>TRBV6-1|NA|TRBJ1-3|NA
TGTGCCAGCAGTGAACAGGCCTCTGGAAACACCATATATTTT
CASSEQASGNTIYF
>TRBV5-1|NA|TRBJ2-3|NA
TGCGCCAGCAGCTTGAGTGGGACATCGGCAGATACGCAGTATTTT
CASSLSGTSADTQYF
>TRBV29-1|few|TRBJ2-7|TRBD1
TGCAGCGTAGGGGACAGGGGAGATGAGCAGTACTTC
CSVGDRGDEQYF
>TRBV7-3|many|TRBJ2-2|NA
TGTGCCAGCAGCTTAGGGGACACCCGATACACCGGGGAGCTGTTTTTT
CASSLGDTRYTGELFF
>TRBV3-1|many|TRBJ1-1|NA
TGTGCCAGCAGGCTTAGGGAGGAAAACACTGAAGCTTTCTTT
CASRLREENTEAFF
>TRBV5-1|many|TRBJ1-1|NA
TGCGCCAGCAGCTTTGGGGGGTTGAACACTGAAGCTTTCTTT
CASSFGGLNTEAFF
>TRBV6-1|many|TRBJ1-5|TRBD1
TGTGCCAGCAGCCGAGGGGGCCGAGGCAATCAGCCCCAGCATTTT
CASSRGGRGNQPQHF
>TRBV29-1|many|TRBJ2-5|NA
TGCAGCGTCCGGATCCTGATGGAGACCCAGTACTTC
CSVRILMETQYF
>TRBV27|many|TRBJ2-1|NA
TGTGCCAGCAGTTTGGAATGGCGGGGCTCCTACAATGAGCAGTTCTTC
CASSLEWRGSYNEQFF
>TRBV2|few|TRBJ2-3|NA
TGTGCCAGCAGTCCGGACATGAACCCCACAGATACGCAGTATTTT
CASSPDMNPTDTQYF
>TRBV20-1|NA|TRBJ2-5|TRBD1
TGCAGTGAAGGGGGACAGAATCAAGAGACCCAGTACTTC
CSEGGQNQETQYF
>TRBV5-8|many|TRBJ2-7|NA
TGTGCCAGCAGCGCCCGGGGGAGGGGCAGGGGCGAGCAGTACTTC
CASSARGRGRGEQYF
>TRBV28|NA|TRBJ2-4|NA
TGTGCCAGCAGTTTAGGGGTCCCCAAGGGCAAAAACATTCAGTACTTC
CASSLGVPKGKNIQYF
>TRBV7-8|NA|TRBJ2-1|NA
TGTGCCAGCAGCACCGTCGCATGGGTAACAGGAGAGCAGTTCTTC
CASSTVAWVTGEQFF
>TRBV6-1|few|TRBJ1-2|NA
TGTGCCAGCAGTTCGAGGACCGAAAACTATGGCTACACCTTC
CASSSRTENYGYTF
>TRBV18|few|TRBJ2-4|NA
TGTGCCAGCTCGCCACAGCAAGCCAAAAACATTCAGTACTTC
CASSPQQAKNIQYF